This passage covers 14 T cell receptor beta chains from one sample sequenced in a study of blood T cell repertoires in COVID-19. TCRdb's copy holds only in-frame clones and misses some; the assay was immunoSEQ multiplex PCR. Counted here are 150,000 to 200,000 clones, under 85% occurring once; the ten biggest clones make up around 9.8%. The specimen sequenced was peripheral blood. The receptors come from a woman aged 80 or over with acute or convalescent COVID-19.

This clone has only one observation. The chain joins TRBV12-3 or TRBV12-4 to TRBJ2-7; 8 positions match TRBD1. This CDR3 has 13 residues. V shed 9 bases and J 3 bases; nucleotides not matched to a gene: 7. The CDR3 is CASTTDRGYEQYF. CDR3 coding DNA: TGTGCCAGTACCACCGACAGGGGCTACGAGCAGTACTTC.

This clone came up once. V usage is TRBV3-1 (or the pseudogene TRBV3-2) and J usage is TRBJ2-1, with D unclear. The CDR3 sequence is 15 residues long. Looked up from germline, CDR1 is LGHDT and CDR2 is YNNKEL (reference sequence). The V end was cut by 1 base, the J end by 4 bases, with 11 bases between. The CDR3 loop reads CASSQVPQVYNEQFF. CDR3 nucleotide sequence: TGTGCCAGCAGCCAAGTGCCGCAGGTGTACAATGAGCAGTTCTTC.

CDR3 DNA: TGTGCCAGCAGCTTAGAACCAGGCCTACCCCAAAGCTACACCTTC. This translates into CASSLEPGLPQSYTF. The chain links TRBV5-4 to TRBJ1-2; D gene uncertain. The germline V gene has CDR1 SGHNT and CDR2 YYREEE (reference sequence). Trimming shortened V by 2 bases and J by 9 bases, and 20 bases separated the two germline ends. CDR3 length: 15 amino acids.

For the CDR3, the DNA is TGTGCCAGCAGCTCCCCCGACAGGGGGCTATCTACGGATACGCAGTATTTT. It is translated as CASSSPDRGLSTDTQYF. The V call is TRBV9, the J call TRBJ2-3; 10 bases map to TRBD1. V lost 4 bases to trimming and J lost 6 bases; unmatched junction nucleotides: 14. CDR1 and CDR2 (germline): SGDLS, YYNGEE. There are 17 residues in the CDR3. Based on the CDR3 plus reference TRBV9 and TRBJ2-3, the full variable domain is DSGVTQTPKHLITATGQRVTLRCSPRSGDLSVYWYQQSLDQGLQFLIQYYNGEERAKGNILERFSAQQFPDLHSELNLSSLELGDSALYFCASSSPDRGLSTDTQYFGPGTRLTVL.

The CDR3 reads CASSLPTGGPQDEAFF. In DNA form, the CDR3 reads TGCGCCAGCAGCTTGCCGACGGGGGGCCCTCAGGACGAAGCTTTCTTT. The chain is built from TRBV5-1 and TRBJ1-1; TRBD1 is a possible D gene (6 bases). V was shortened by 1 base and J by 8 bases, with 21 bases between the two germline ends. The CDR3 runs 16 residues. Germline loops: CDR1 SGHRS, CDR2 YFSETQ.

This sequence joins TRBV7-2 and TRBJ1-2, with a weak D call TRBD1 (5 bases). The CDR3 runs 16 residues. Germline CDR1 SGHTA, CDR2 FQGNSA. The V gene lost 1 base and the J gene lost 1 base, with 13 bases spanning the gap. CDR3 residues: CASSLDLSGRNYGYTF. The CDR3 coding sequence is TGTGCCAGCAGCTTAGATCTGTCAGGGCGTAACTATGGCTACACCTTC.

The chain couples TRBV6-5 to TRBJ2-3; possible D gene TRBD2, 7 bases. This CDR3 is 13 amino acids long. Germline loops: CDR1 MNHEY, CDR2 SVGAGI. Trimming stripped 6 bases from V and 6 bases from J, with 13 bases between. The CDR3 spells CASSQGRGDTQYF. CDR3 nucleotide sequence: TGTGCCAGCAGCCAGGGGAGGGGTGATACGCAGTATTTT.

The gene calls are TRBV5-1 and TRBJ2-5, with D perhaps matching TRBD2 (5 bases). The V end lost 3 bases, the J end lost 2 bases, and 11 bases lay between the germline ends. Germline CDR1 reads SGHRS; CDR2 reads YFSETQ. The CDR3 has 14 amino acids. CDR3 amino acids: CASSSGRGQETQYF. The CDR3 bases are TGCGCCAGCAGCTCCGGTCGGGGTCAAGAGACCCAGTACTTC. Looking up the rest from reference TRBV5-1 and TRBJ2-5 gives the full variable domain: KAGVTQTPRYLIKTRGQQVTLSCSPISGHRSVSWYQQTPGQGLQFLFEYFSETQRNKGNFPGRFSGRQFSNSRSEMNVSTLELGDSALYLCASSSGRGQETQYFGPGTRLLVL.

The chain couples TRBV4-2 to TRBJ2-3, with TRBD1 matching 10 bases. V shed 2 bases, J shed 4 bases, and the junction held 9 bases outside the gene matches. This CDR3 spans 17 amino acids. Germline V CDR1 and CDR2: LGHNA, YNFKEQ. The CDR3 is CASSQKETGGASDTQYF. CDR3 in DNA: TGTGCCAGCAGCCAAAAAGAGACAGGGGGCGCGTCAGATACGCAGTATTTT.

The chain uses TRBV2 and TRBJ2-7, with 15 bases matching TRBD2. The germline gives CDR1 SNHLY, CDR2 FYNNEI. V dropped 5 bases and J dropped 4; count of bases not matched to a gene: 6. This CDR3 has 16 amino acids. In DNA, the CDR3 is TGTGCCAGCAGTAGGACTAGCGGGGGGGGTCGATACGAGCAGTACTTC. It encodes CASSRTSGGGRYEQYF.

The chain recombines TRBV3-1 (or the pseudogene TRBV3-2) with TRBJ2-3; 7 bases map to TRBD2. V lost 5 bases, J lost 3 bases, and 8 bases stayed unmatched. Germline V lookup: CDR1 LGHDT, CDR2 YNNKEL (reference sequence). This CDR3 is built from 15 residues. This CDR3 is CASSTAGAVTDTQYF. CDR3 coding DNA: TGTGCCAGCAGCACCGCGGGAGCTGTAACAGATACGCAGTATTTT.

Here the CDR3 reads CATSRQVNTEAFF. The CDR3 DNA reads TGTGCCACCAGCCGCCAGGTAAACACTGAAGCTTTCTTT. The chain carries TRBV15 and TRBJ1-1, with D uncertain. This CDR3 spans 13 amino acids. Trimming left V 5 bases short and J 2 bases short, with 9 bases between. CDR1 and CDR2 (germline): LNHNV, YYDKDF (reference sequence).

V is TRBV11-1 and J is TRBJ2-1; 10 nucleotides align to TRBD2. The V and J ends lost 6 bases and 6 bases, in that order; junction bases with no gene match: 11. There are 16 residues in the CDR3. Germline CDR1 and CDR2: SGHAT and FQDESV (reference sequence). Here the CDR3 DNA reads TGTGCCAGCAGGCTGGAACTAGCGGGAATCGGCAATGAGCAGTTCTTC. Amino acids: CASRLELAGIGNEQFF.

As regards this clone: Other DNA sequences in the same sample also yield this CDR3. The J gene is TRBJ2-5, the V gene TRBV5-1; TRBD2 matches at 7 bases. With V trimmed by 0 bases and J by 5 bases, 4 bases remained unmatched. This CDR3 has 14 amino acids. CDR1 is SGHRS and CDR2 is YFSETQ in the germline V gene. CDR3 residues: CASSLEGGRETQYF. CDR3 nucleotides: TGCGCCAGCAGCTTGGAGGGAGGGCGGGAGACCCAGTACTTC.